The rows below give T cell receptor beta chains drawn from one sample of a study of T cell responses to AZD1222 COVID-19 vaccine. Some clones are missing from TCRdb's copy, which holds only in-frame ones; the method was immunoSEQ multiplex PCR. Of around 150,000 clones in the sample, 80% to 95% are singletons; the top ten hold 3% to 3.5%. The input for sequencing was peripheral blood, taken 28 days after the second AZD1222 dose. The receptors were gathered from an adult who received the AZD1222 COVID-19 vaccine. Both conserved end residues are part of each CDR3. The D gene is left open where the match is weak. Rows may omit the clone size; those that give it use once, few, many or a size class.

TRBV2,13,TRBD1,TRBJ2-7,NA,TGTGCCAGCAGGGGGACAGGGGTTTACGAGCAGTACTTC,CASRGTGVYEQYF
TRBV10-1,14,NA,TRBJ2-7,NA,TGCGCCAGCAGTGCTTTTAGCGGTTCCTACGAGCAGTACTTC,CASSAFSGSYEQYF
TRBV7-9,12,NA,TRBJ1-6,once,TGTGCCAGCAGGCAGGGTAATTCACCCCTCCACTTT,CASRQGNSPLHF
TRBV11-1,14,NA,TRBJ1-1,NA,TGTGCCAGCAGCTTATACGTGGGGTACACTGAAGCTTTCTTT,CASSLYVGYTEAFF
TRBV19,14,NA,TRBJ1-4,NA,TGTGCCAGTAGTTCGTGGGGGACCAATGAAAAACTGTTTTTT,CASSSWGTNEKLFF
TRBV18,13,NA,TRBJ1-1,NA,TGTGCCAGCTCACCCCGGGAGAAGGCTGAAGCTTTCTTT,CASSPREKAEAFF
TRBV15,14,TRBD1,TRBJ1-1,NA,TGTGCCACCGGGAGGGGACAGAAGAACACTGAAGCTTTCTTT,CATGRGQKNTEAFF
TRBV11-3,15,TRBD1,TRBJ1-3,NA,TGTGCCAGCAGCCCCGGACAGGGACCTGGAAACACCATATATTTT,CASSPGQGPGNTIYF
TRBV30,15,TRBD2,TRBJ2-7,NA,TGTGCCTGGAGTATTCCGGGACTAGCGATCTACGAGCAGTACTTC,CAWSIPGLAIYEQYF
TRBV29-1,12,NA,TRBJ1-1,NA,TGCAGCGTAGGACAGACGAACACTGAAGCTTTCTTT,CSVGQTNTEAFF
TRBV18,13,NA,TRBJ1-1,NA,TGTGCCAGCTCACCTACTGACCGTGGCGGAGCTTTCTTT,CASSPTDRGGAFF
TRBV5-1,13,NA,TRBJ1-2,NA,TGCGCCAGCAGCTACGACGGAAACTATGGCTACACCTTC,CASSYDGNYGYTF
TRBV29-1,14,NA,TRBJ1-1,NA,TGTAGCGTAGACAAGACAGGCTTGAACACTGAAGCTTTCTTT,CSVDKTGLNTEAFF
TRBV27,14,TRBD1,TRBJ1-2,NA,TGTGCCAGCAGTTCAATCGGGACAGTAGACGGCTACACCTTC,CASSSIGTVDGYTF
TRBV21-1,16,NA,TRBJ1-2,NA,TGTGCCAGCAGCAGCCCCGGACAGGGGGCTGGCTATGGCTACACCTTC,CASSSPGQGAGYGYTF
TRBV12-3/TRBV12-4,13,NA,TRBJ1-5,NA,TGTGCCAGCAGTTTAAACGGGGCATCGGCCCAGCATTTT,CASSLNGASAQHF
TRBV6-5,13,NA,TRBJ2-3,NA,TGTGCCAGCGAAGGGGTGGGCACAGATACGCAGTATTTT,CASEGVGTDTQYF
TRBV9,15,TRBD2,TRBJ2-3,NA,TGTGCCAGCAGTATTGGGACTAGCGGGACAGATACGCAGTATTTT,CASSIGTSGTDTQYF
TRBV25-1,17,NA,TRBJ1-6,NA,TGTGCCAGTCAGGGTGGGGGTCGCTCCTCCTATAATTCACCCCTCCACTTT,CASQGGGRSSYNSPLHF
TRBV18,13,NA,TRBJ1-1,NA,TGTGCCAGCTCCGCCAGCAGGGGCACTGAAGCTTTCTTT,CASSASRGTEAFF
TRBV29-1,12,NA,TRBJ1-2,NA,TGCAGCGTTTCTGCCGTGGCCGAAGGCTACACCTTC,CSVSAVAEGYTF
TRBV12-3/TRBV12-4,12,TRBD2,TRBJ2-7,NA,TGTGCCAGCTTAGGTAGCGGGCTTAGGCAGTACTTC,CASLGSGLRQYF
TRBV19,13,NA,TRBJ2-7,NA,TGTGCCAGTACCCCAGGACCCAATCTCCGGCAGTACTTC,CASTPGPNLRQYF
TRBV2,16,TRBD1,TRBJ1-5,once,TGTGCCAGCAGTGAGAAAAGGGGGCATTCCAATCAGCCCCAGCATTTT,CASSEKRGHSNQPQHF
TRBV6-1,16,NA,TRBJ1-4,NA,TGTGCCAGCAGTGAAGCCGTAACAGGAGACTACGAAAAACTGTTTTTT,CASSEAVTGDYEKLFF
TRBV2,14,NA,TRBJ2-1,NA,TGTGCCAGCAGTAGCGGTTTAACCAACAATGAGCAGTTCTTC,CASSSGLTNNEQFF
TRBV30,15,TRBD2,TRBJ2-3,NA,TGTGCCTGGAGCGAGGGACTAGCGGGAGGAGATACGCAGTATTTT,CAWSEGLAGGDTQYF
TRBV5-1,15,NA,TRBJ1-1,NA,TGCGCCAGCAGCTTGGGAGGGGCCTTAAACACTGAAGCTTTCTTT,CASSLGGALNTEAFF
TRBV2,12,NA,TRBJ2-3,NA,TGTGCCAGCAGGACCGTTCGGGATACGCAGTATTTT,CASRTVRDTQYF
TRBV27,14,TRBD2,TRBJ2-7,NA,TGTGCCAGCAGTTTTGGCGGGAGGGACTACGAGCAGTACTTC,CASSFGGRDYEQYF
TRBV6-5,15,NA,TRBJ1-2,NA,TGTGCCAGCAGAACCCGGACGGGAGCTAACTATGGCTACACCTTC,CASRTRTGANYGYTF
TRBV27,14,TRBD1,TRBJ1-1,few,TGTGCCAGCAGTTTATCCCGACAGGGCTTTGAAGCTTTCTTT,CASSLSRQGFEAFF
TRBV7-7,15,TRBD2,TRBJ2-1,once,TGTGCCGGGAAATTTCTAGCGGGAGTTTACAATGAGCAGTTCTTC,CAGKFLAGVYNEQFF
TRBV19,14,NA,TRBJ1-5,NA,TGTGCCAGTAGTAATGAGGAGTGGAATCAGCCCCAGCATTTT,CASSNEEWNQPQHF
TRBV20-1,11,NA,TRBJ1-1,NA,TGCAGTGCTATTCTGGACACTGAAGCTTTCTTT,CSAILDTEAFF
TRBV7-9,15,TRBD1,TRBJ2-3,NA,TGTGCCAGCAGCGACCGGGACAGGCTCACAGATACGCAGTATTTT,CASSDRDRLTDTQYF
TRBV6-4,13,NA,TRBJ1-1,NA,TGTGCCAGCAAAAAAGAAGAGAACACTGAAGCTTTCTTT,CASKKEENTEAFF
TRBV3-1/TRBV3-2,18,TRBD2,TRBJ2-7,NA,TGTGCCAGCAGCCAAGAACCCGGGCGAAGCGGGGATTCCTACGAGCAGTACTTC,CASSQEPGRSGDSYEQYF
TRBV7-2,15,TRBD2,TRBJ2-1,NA,TGTGCCAGCAGCGCTAGCGGGAGGGTCGGCAATGAGCAGTTCTTC,CASSASGRVGNEQFF
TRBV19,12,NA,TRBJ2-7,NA,TGTGCCAGTAGTGCGAACTGGTACGAGCAGTACTTC,CASSANWYEQYF
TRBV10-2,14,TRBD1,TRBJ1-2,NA,TGCGCCAGCAGTGGGACGACAGGGGCCGGCGGCTACACCTTC,CASSGTTGAGGYTF
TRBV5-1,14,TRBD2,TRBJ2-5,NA,TGCGCCAGCAGCGCGGGGACTAGCCAAGAGACCCAGTACTTC,CASSAGTSQETQYF
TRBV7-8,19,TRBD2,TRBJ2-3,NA,TGTGCCAGCAGCTGGACTCCGGGACTAGCGGGTCCCACCACAGATACGCAGTATTTT,CASSWTPGLAGPTTDTQYF
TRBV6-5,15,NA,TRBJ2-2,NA,TGTGCCAGCAGTCTTTACCGGGTTGGCACCGGGGAGCTGTTTTTT,CASSLYRVGTGELFF
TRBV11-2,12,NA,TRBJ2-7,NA,TGTGCCAGCAGCTACGGGCCCTACGAGCAGTACTTC,CASSYGPYEQYF
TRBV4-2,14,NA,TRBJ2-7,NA,TGTGCCAGCAGCCAAGCAACAGGACACTACGAGCAGTACTTC,CASSQATGHYEQYF
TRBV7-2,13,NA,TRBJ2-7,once,TGTGCCAGCAGCTTTCAGTGGGGTAACGAGCAGTACTTC,CASSFQWGNEQYF
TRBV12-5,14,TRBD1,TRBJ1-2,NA,TGTGCTAGTTCTTCTCCGACAGGGAACTATGGCTACACCTTC,CASSSPTGNYGYTF
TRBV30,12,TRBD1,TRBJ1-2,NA,TGTGCCTGGGCGGACAGGGGGTATGGCTACACCTTC,CAWADRGYGYTF
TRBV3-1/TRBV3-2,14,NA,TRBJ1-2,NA,TGTGCCAGCAGCCAAGATTCAGGGTATGGAGGCTACACCTTC,CASSQDSGYGGYTF
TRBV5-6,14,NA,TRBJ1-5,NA,TGTGCCAGCAGCTTGGAGGGCACGTCTCAGCCCCAGCATTTT,CASSLEGTSQPQHF